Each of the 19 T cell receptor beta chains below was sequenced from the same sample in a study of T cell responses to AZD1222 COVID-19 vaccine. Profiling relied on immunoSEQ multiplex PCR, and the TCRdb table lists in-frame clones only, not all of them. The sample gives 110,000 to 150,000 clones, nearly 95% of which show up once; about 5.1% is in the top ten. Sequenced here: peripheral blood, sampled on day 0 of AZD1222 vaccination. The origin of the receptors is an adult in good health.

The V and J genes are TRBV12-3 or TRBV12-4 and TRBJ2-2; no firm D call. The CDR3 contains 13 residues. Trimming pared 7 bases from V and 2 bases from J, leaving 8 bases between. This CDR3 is CASTKYNTGELFF. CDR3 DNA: TGTGCCAGCACTAAATATAACACCGGGGAGCTGTTTTTT.

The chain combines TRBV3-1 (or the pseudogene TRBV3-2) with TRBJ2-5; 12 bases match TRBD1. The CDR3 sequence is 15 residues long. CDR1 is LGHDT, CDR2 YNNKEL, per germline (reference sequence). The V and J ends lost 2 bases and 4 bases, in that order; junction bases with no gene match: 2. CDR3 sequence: CASSQRDRGRETQYF. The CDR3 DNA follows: TGTGCCAGCAGCCAAAGGGACAGGGGGCGAGAGACCCAGTACTTC.

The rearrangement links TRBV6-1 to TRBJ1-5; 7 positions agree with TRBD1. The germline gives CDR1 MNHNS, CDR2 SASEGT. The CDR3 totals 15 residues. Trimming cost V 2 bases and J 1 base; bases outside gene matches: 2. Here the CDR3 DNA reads TGTGCCAGCAGTGAATGGACAGGCAGCAATCAGCCCCAGCATTTT. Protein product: CASSEWTGSNQPQHF.

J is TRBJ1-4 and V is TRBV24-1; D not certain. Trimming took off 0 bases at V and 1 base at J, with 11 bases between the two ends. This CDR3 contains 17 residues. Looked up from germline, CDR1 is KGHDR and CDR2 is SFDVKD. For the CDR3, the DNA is TGTGCCACCAGTGATTTGGGACGCTTGAAAACTAATGAAAAACTGTTTTTT. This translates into CATSDLGRLKTNEKLFF.

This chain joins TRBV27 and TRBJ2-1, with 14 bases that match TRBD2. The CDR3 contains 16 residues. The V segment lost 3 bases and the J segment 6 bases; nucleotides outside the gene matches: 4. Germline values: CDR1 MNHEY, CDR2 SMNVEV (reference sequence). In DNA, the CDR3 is TGTGCCAGCAGTTTGGGACTAGCGGGAGTTAGCAATGAGCAGTTCTTC. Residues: CASSLGLAGVSNEQFF.

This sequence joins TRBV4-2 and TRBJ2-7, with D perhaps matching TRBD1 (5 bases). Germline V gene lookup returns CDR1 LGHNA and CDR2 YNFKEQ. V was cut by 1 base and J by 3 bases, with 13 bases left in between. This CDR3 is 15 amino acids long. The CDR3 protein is CASSQVPDSLYEQYF. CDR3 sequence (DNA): TGTGCCAGCAGCCAAGTGCCCGACAGTCTCTACGAGCAGTACTTC.

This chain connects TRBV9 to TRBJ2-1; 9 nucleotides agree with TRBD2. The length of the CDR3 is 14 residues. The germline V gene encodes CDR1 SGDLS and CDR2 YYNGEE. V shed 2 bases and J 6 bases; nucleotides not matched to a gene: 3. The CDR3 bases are TGTGCCAGCAGCGTTAGCGGGAGCCGCAATGAGCAGTTCTTC. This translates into CASSVSGSRNEQFF.

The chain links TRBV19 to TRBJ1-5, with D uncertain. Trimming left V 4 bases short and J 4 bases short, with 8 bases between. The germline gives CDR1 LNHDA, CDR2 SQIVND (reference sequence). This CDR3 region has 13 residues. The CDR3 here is CASSTFRNQPQHF. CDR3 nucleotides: TGTGCCAGTAGTACCTTTCGGAATCAGCCCCAGCATTTT.

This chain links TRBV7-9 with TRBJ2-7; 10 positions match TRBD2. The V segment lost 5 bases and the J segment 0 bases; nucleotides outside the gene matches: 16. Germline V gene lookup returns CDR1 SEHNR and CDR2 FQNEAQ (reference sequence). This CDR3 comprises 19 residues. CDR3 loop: CASSRGLAGVRGNSYEQYF. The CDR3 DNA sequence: TGTGCCAGCAGCCGTGGGCTAGCGGGAGTTAGGGGGAACTCCTACGAGCAGTACTTC.

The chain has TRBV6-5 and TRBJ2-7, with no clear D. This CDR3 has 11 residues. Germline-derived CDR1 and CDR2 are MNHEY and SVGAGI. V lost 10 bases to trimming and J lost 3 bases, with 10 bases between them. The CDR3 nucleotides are TGTGCCACTGGACGGAACTACGAGCAGTACTTC. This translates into CATGRNYEQYF.

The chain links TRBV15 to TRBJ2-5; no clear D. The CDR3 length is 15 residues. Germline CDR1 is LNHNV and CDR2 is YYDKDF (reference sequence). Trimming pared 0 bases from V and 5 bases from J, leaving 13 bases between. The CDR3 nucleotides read TGTGCCACCAGCAGAGATGGCGCCAATCGGGAGACCCAGTACTTC. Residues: CATSRDGANRETQYF.

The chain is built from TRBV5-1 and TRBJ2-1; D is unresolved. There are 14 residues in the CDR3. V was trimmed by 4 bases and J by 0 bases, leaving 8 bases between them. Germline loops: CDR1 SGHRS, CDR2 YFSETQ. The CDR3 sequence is CASSTHSSYNEQFF. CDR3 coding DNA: TGCGCCAGCAGCACCCACAGCTCCTACAATGAGCAGTTCTTC.

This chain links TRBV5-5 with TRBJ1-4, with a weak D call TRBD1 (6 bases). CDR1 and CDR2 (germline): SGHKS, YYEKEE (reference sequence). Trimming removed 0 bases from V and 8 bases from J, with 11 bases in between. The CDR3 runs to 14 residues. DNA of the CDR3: TGTGCCAGCAGCTTGGCAGGGGACGGGGAAAAACTGTTTTTT. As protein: CASSLAGDGEKLFF.

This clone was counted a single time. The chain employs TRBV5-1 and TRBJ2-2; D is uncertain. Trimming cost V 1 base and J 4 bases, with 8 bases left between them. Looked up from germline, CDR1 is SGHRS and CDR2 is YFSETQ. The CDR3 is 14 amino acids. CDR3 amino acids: CASSLTSATGELFF. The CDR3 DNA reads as TGCGCCAGCAGCTTGACGAGCGCCACCGGGGAGCTGTTTTTT.

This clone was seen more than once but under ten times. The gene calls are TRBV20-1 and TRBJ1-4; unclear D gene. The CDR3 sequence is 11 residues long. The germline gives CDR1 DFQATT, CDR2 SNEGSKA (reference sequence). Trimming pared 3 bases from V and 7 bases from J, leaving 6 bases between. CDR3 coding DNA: TGCAGTGCTAGGCTGCTTGAAAAACTGTTTTTT. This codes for CSARLLEKLFF.

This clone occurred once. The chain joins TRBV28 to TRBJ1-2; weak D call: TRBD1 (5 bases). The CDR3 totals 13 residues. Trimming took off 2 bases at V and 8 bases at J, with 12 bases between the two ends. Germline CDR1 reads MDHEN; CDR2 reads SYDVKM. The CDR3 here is CASSLGAPLGYTF. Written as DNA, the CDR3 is TGTGCCAGCAGTTTAGGGGCTCCCCTGGGCTACACCTTC.

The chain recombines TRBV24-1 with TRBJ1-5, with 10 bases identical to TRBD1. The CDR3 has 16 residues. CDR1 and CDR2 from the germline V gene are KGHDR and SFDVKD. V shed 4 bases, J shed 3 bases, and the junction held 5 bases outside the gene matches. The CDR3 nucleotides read TGTGCCACCAGTGAAGGGACAGGGGCCAACAATCAGCCCCAGCATTTT. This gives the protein CATSEGTGANNQPQHF.

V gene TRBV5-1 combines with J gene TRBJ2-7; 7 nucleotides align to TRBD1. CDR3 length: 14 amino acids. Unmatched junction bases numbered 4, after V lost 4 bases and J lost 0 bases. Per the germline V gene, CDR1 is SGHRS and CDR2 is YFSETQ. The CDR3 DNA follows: TGCGCCAGCAGCACACAGGGGATCTCCTACGAGCAGTACTTC. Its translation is CASSTQGISYEQYF.

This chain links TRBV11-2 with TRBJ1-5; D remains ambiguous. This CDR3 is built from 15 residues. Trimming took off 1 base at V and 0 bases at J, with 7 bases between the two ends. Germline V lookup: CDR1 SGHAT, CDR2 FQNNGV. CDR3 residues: CASSLGAVSNQPQHF. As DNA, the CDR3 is TGTGCCAGCAGCTTAGGTGCGGTTAGCAATCAGCCCCAGCATTTT.